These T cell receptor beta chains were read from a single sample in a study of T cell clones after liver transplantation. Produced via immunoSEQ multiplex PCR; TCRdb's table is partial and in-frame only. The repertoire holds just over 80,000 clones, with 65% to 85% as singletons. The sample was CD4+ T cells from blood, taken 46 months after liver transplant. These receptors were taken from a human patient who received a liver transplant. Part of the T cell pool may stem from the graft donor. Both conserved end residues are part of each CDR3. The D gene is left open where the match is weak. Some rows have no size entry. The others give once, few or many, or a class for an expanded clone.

TGTGCCAGCAGCTTAGAAACTAGCGGGAGAGAGCAGTACTTC CASSLETSGREQYF TRBD2 TRBJ2-7 NA TRBV7-2
TGTGCCAGCAGCTTAGGACAGGGTACTGAAGCTTTCTTT CASSLGQGTEAFF TRBD1 TRBJ1-1 once TRBV11-2
TGTGCCAGCAGTTTCCTCTTCCCAAAAGGGAGGGCCGAGAATGAGCAGTTCTTC CASSFLFPKGRAENEQFF TRBD2 TRBJ2-1 NA TRBV28
TGTGCCAGTAAGCCCGACGTCAGGGAAGGTCAGCCCCAGCATTTT CASKPDVREGQPQHF NA TRBJ1-5 NA TRBV19
TGTGCCAGCAGCCTAGCTGGGCCTGGGGAGACCCAGTACTTC CASSLAGPGETQYF NA TRBJ2-5 NA TRBV7-2
TGCGCCCCTCGACCGGTCCAGGCCGGACCAGATAGCAATCAGCCCCAGCATTTT CAPRPVQAGPDSNQPQHF NA TRBJ1-5 once TRBV10-1
TGTGCCAGCAGCTTGTTGGGCAGATCCTACGAGCAGTACTTC CASSLLGRSYEQYF NA TRBJ2-7 NA TRBV11-3
TGTGCCAGCAGCTTATTTTGGACAGGGGCTAACTATGGCTACACCTTC CASSLFWTGANYGYTF TRBD1 TRBJ1-2 once TRBV5-5
TGTGCCAGTTCTGAGACAGCTAGCAATCAGCCCCAGCATTTT CASSETASNQPQHF NA TRBJ1-5 NA TRBV19
TGTGCCAGCAGTCCTCGGGACAGGGACCCCTACGAGCAGTACTTC CASSPRDRDPYEQYF TRBD1 TRBJ2-7 NA TRBV28
TGTGCCAGCAGACCTATCCGGGACAGCGGTTTGCGCTCCTACGAGCAGTACTTC CASRPIRDSGLRSYEQYF TRBD1 TRBJ2-7 NA TRBV27
TGTGCCAGCAGGGGGAGGACAGGGGAAGAGACCCAGTACTTC CASRGRTGEETQYF TRBD1 TRBJ2-5 NA TRBV2
TGTGCCAGCAGGGGGCGGAATAGCAATCAGCCCCAGCATTTT CASRGRNSNQPQHF NA TRBJ1-5 NA TRBV28
TGTGCCAGTCAGGGGCTGTACTCTGAAGCTTTCTTT CASQGLYSEAFF NA TRBJ1-1 NA TRBV19
TGTGCCAGCAGTTTAAAAGCGTCAGCCCTCTACAATGAGCAGTTCTTC CASSLKASALYNEQFF NA TRBJ2-1 NA TRBV27
TGTGCCAGCAGCGCAGGTCGATCTAAGGGCTTGGGACATGAGCAGTTCTTC CASSAGRSKGLGHEQFF NA TRBJ2-1 NA TRBV9
TGTGCCAGCAGCTTAGATCCGAAAACTGAAGCTTTCTTT CASSLDPKTEAFF NA TRBJ1-1 NA TRBV7-6
TGTGCCAGCAGTTTTGAACTAGCCGCGAACACCGGGGAGCTGTTTTTT CASSFELAANTGELFF NA TRBJ2-2 NA TRBV28
TGCGCCAGCAGCCCAGACATGATGAACACCGGGGAGCTGTTTTTT CASSPDMMNTGELFF NA TRBJ2-2 NA TRBV5-1
TGTGCCAGCAGTTCCCCCTTAGGGACAGCCGATACTCTCGACTATGGCTACACCTTC CASSSPLGTADTLDYGYTF TRBD1 TRBJ1-2 NA TRBV28
TGTGCCAGCAGCAATGATTTACCGGAGGGTACGCAGTATTTT CASSNDLPEGTQYF NA TRBJ2-3 once TRBV7-2
TGTGCCAGCAGAGAAAGAGGGGTCGACACCGGGGAGCTGTTTTTT CASRERGVDTGELFF NA TRBJ2-2 once TRBV7-9
TGTGCTAGTGGCCAGCAAGACAGGGGGCGGCCATTTGTGGGTGGCTACACCTTC CASGQQDRGRPFVGGYTF TRBD1 TRBJ1-2 NA TRBV12-5
TGTGCCAGCAGCCAAGATTACACGGGATCCAGAAACACCATATATTTT CASSQDYTGSRNTIYF NA TRBJ1-3 NA TRBV14
TGTGCCAGCAGCCTCCCGGGAGAACAGGACGCGACCTTC CASSLPGEQDATF NA TRBJ1-2 few TRBV13
TGTGCCAGCAGCCAGAAATACTATGGCTACACCTTC CASSQKYYGYTF NA TRBJ1-2 NA TRBV11-2
TGTGCCAGCAGTGAAGCTCAAGGACAGGCCATAGATACGCAGTATTTT CASSEAQGQAIDTQYF TRBD1 TRBJ2-3 NA TRBV6-1
TGTGCCAGTAGGCCGGGACAGGGGGGTGTTGGCTACACCTTC CASRPGQGGVGYTF TRBD1 TRBJ1-2 NA TRBV19
TGCGCCAGCAGCTTCGACCCTAGCTCTGGAAACACCATATATTTT CASSFDPSSGNTIYF NA TRBJ1-3 NA TRBV5-1
TGTGCCATCAGCTCGGACAGCCAATACGAGCAGTACTTC CAISSDSQYEQYF NA TRBJ2-7 NA TRBV10-3
TGTGCCAGCAGTTTAAGAATATCAGCGGGGGGCTACACCTTC CASSLRISAGGYTF NA TRBJ1-2 once TRBV28
TGTGCCAGCAGAGGTGAGGGATTCTCCTACAATGAGCAGTTCTTC CASRGEGFSYNEQFF NA TRBJ2-1 NA TRBV6-5
TGTGCCAGCAGCTCCCTGGAGGGGCGGGACAGGGTTGGGTGTGAAAAACTGTTTTTT CASSSLEGRDRVGCEKLFF TRBD1 TRBJ1-4 NA TRBV5-5
TGTGCCAGCAGTTTATCGGCCGGGGTGAACGAGCAGTACTTC CASSLSAGVNEQYF NA TRBJ2-7 NA TRBV27
TGTGCCAGCTCACCTTCAAGGGGGCGAATGAACACTGAAGCTTTCTTT CASSPSRGRMNTEAFF TRBD1 TRBJ1-1 NA TRBV18
TGTGCCAGTAGTGCGGGGACAGTTAGCACAGATACGCAGTATTTT CASSAGTVSTDTQYF NA TRBJ2-3 NA TRBV19
TGTGCCAGCAGCCCCCTGACCCGTAGCAATCAGCCCCAGCATTTT CASSPLTRSNQPQHF NA TRBJ1-5 NA TRBV28
TGTGCCAGCAGCTTGGACAGAAACACCGGGGAGCTGTTTTTT CASSLDRNTGELFF NA TRBJ2-2 NA TRBV7-3
TGCGCCAGGTGGACTAGCGGAGGCACAGATACGCAGTATTTT CARWTSGGTDTQYF TRBD2 TRBJ2-3 NA TRBV10-2
TGTGCCAGTAGTTTTTTACAGGGAGGCAATCAGCCCCAGCATTTT CASSFLQGGNQPQHF NA TRBJ1-5 NA TRBV19
TGTGCCAGCAGCTTAGACGTACACACTGAAGCTTTCTTT CASSLDVHTEAFF NA TRBJ1-1 NA TRBV7-2
TGTGCCAGCAGGCGTGACTATGGCTACACCTTC CASRRDYGYTF NA TRBJ1-2 NA TRBV28
TGTGCCAGCAGTGAAGTGAGCACAGATACGCAGTATTTT CASSEVSTDTQYF NA TRBJ2-3 NA TRBV2
TGTGCCAGCAGTTTACGTATCGACAGGGCTCGCTACGAGCAGTACTTC CASSLRIDRARYEQYF TRBD1 TRBJ2-7 NA TRBV27
TGTGCCAGCAGCTTACAGGGGCGGGGCACCGGGGAGCTGTTTTTT CASSLQGRGTGELFF NA TRBJ2-2 NA TRBV7-6
TGTGCCAGCAGCTTAGGCCCCGAGCAGTACTTC CASSLGPEQYF NA TRBJ2-7 few TRBV11-2
TGTGCCAGCGGGGGGGACAAGGGAAAAGATACGCAGTATTTT CASGGDKGKDTQYF NA TRBJ2-3 NA TRBV2
TGCGCCAGCAGCTTGGCAGCAGTCCAGGATACGCAGTATTTT CASSLAAVQDTQYF NA TRBJ2-3 NA TRBV5-1
TGTGCCAGTAGCACGGACAGGGGGCTGGGAAATCAGCCCCAGCATTTT CASSTDRGLGNQPQHF TRBD1 TRBJ1-5 NA TRBV19
TGTGCCAGCAGCTTATGGAGCGGGAGTCTTGGGAATGAGCAGTTCTTC CASSLWSGSLGNEQFF TRBD2 TRBJ2-1 few TRBV7-9
TGTGCCAGCAGTTTGCGAAACTTCAGGGGGCGGTGGACTGAAGCTTTCTTT CASSLRNFRGRWTEAFF TRBD1 TRBJ1-1 NA TRBV28
TGTGCCAGCAGTTTCCAACCCTCAGATACGCAGTATTTT CASSFQPSDTQYF NA TRBJ2-3 NA TRBV6-1
TGTGCTAGTGGTTTGTCCGGGGCCAACGTCCTGACTTTC CASGLSGANVLTF NA TRBJ2-6 few TRBV12-5
TGCGCCAGCAGCTTGGGAGAAGACACTGAAGCTTTCTTT CASSLGEDTEAFF NA TRBJ1-1 once TRBV5-1
TGTGCCAGCAGCTTGCGACAGGGAGGAGAAAAACTGTTTTTT CASSLRQGGEKLFF TRBD1 TRBJ1-4 NA TRBV7-9
TGTGCTAGCAGTTTCTCGACACGCGGTGTAAATCAGCCCCAGCATTTT CASSFSTRGVNQPQHF NA TRBJ1-5 NA TRBV28
TGTGCCAGCAGTTTACAAGTTACTGAAGCTTTCTTT CASSLQVTEAFF NA TRBJ1-1 NA TRBV28
TGTGCCAGCATTCCCGGGACAGGGCTCTACGAGCAGTACTTC CASIPGTGLYEQYF TRBD1 TRBJ2-7 NA TRBV28
TGTGCCACCAAAAGGGGGCCATATGGCTACACCTTC CATKRGPYGYTF TRBD1 TRBJ1-2 once TRBV15